This is a list of T cell receptor beta chains from one sample in a study of identical twins. TCRdb used MiXCR to reprocess the 5' RACE reads, holding one entry per CDR3 protein. The data hold 750,000 to 950,000 distinct CDR3 sequences, with 9% to 15% observed a single time. In addition, the sample was reused for a study of yellow fever vaccine responses in identical twins.

Material for sequencing was PBMCs. These receptors all come from a woman aged 18-29 years in good health. Both conserved end residues are part of each CDR3. The D gene is left open where the match is weak. Clone size, where shown, is once, few, many, or a class for clones that have expanded.

d_call j_call v_call clone_size cdr3_aa cdr3_nt
- TRBJ1-3 TRBV5-1 - CASSLGAESGNTIYF TGCGCCAGCAGCTTGGGTGCGGAATCTGGAAACACCATATATTTT
- TRBJ2-2 TRBV4-2 many CAAGGRNTGELFF TGTGCCGCCGGGGGTCGGAACACCGGGGAGCTGTTTTTT
- TRBJ1-1 TRBV10-3 - CAINEGGQVTEAFF TGTGCCATCAATGAAGGGGGGCAGGTGACTGAAGCTTTCTTT
- TRBJ2-1 TRBV12-3/TRBV12-4 - CASSLPARVNEQFF TGTGCCAGCAGTTTACCGGCTAGAGTCAATGAGCAGTTCTTC
TRBD2 TRBJ2-1 TRBV6-2/TRBV6-3 few CASSRGLARNEQFF TGTGCCAGCAGCCGGGGACTAGCAAGAAATGAGCAGTTCTTC
TRBD2 TRBJ2-5 TRBV5-1 - CASSQEGTNLETQYF TGCGCCAGCAGCCAAGAAGGGACTAACCTAGAGACCCAGTACTTC
TRBD2 TRBJ2-1 TRBV7-8 many CASSLGTSLHNEQFF TGTGCCAGCAGCTTAGGGACTAGTCTCCACAATGAGCAGTTCTTC
TRBD2 TRBJ2-3 TRBV5-5 few CASSLTPGTSGRIDTQYF TGTGCCAGCAGTTTAACCCCCGGGACTAGCGGGAGGATTGATACGCAGTATTTT
- TRBJ1-4 TRBV7-9 few CASGSDEKLFF TGTGCCAGCGGATCGGATGAAAAACTGTTTTTT
TRBD2 TRBJ2-5 TRBV7-9 few CASSRAGGVETQYF TGTGCCAGCAGCCGAGCGGGAGGGGTAGAGACCCAGTACTTC
TRBD2 TRBJ2-1 TRBV10-3 few CAIRLAGDYNEQFF TGTGCCATCAGACTAGCGGGGGACTACAATGAGCAGTTCTTC
TRBD1 TRBJ1-5 TRBV28 - CASSPRGQGINQPQHF TGTGCCAGCAGTCCTAGGGGACAGGGGATCAATCAGCCCCAGCATTTT
TRBD2 TRBJ2-7 TRBV5-6 many CASSLSLAVPYEQYF TGTGCCAGCAGCTTATCACTAGCGGTCCCCTACGAGCAGTACTTC
- TRBJ1-6 TRBV20-1 - CSASPGDELNSPLHF TGCAGTGCGAGTCCGGGCGACGAACTTAATTCACCCCTCCACTTT
- TRBJ2-3 TRBV12-3/TRBV12-4 - CASSFEFRRDTQYF TGTGCCAGCAGTTTTGAATTCCGGAGGGATACGCAGTATTTT
- TRBJ2-7 TRBV12-3/TRBV12-4 many CASSLDRAVPSSEQYF TGTGCCAGCAGTTTAGACAGGGCAGTCCCGTCTTCCGAGCAGTACTTC
TRBD2 TRBJ2-3 TRBV20-1 - CSARVWTSGTDTQYF TGCAGTGCCAGGGTCTGGACTAGCGGCACAGATACGCAGTATTTT
- TRBJ2-3 TRBV3-1 many CASSQRGGVSTDTQYF TGTGCCAGCAGCCAAAGAGGGGGAGTCAGCACAGATACGCAGTATTTT
- TRBJ2-5 TRBV9 few CASSPTSRGQETQYF TGTGCCAGCAGCCCGACATCGCGGGGCCAAGAGACCCAGTACTTC
- TRBJ1-2 TRBV29-1 few CSVEDLTRGGYTF TGCAGCGTTGAAGATCTTACTCGAGGGGGCTACACCTTC
TRBD2 TRBJ2-1 TRBV29-1 few CSVEVQLAGDLGGDNEQFF TGCAGCGTTGAAGTACAACTAGCGGGAGATTTGGGGGGGGACAATGAGCAGTTCTTC
- TRBJ2-3 TRBV5-8 - CASDRFTDTQYF TGTGCCAGCGATAGGTTCACAGATACGCAGTATTTT
TRBD2 TRBJ2-2 TRBV28 few CASSDLSGRADTGELFF TGTGCCAGCAGTGACCTAAGCGGGAGAGCTGACACCGGGGAGCTGTTTTTT
- TRBJ2-1 TRBV24-1 many CATSESTRVNEQFF TGTGCCACCAGTGAATCAACACGGGTAAATGAGCAGTTCTTC
- TRBJ2-1 TRBV25-1 few CASSGGDWDSLSYNEQFF TGTGCCAGCAGTGGGGGTGATTGGGACTCCCTCTCCTACAATGAGCAGTTCTTC
TRBD2 TRBJ2-3 TRBV12-3/TRBV12-4 - CASSPRVAGFTDTQYF TGTGCCAGCAGCCCCCGGGTAGCGGGGTTCACAGATACGCAGTATTTT
TRBD1 TRBJ1-2 TRBV2 few CASNEQGYGYTF TGTGCCAGCAATGAACAGGGGTATGGCTACACCTTC
- TRBJ1-2 TRBV6-1 - CASSEASGHYGYTF TGTGCCAGCAGTGAAGCGTCGGGTCACTATGGCTACACCTTC
- TRBJ2-5 TRBV12-5 many CASAQQETQYF TGTGCTAGTGCCCAACAAGAGACCCAGTACTTC
TRBD2 TRBJ2-3 TRBV5-1 few CASSSRWTSPGADTQYF TGCGCCAGCAGCTCCCGCTGGACTAGCCCGGGGGCAGATACGCAGTATTTT
TRBD1 TRBJ2-3 TRBV5-1 many CASRPDRGSDTQYF TGCGCCAGCAGACCGGACAGGGGTTCAGATACGCAGTATTTT
TRBD2 TRBJ2-3 TRBV12-3/TRBV12-4 few CASGLLAGVFADTQYF TGTGCCAGCGGCCTACTAGCGGGAGTTTTTGCAGATACGCAGTATTTT
TRBD1 TRBJ2-2 TRBV18 - CASSPTGQVNTGELFF TGTGCCAGCTCACCGACCGGACAGGTGAACACCGGGGAGCTGTTTTTT